This TCR beta chain was sequenced in a study of cytomegalovirus exposure and HLA in healthy donors. The PCR contained 60 Vbeta and 13 Jbeta primers. Using immunoSEQ multiplex PCR, the repertoire was profiled, and TCRdb retains in-frame clones only, with some absent. Of some 170,000 clones listed, 70% are singletons. Points from the study as a whole: Later findings reportedly placed an Asian-associated ancestry cluster below the approximately 670-donor mean for N-insertions.

Per germline, CDR1 SGHRS and CDR2 YFSETQ. V lost 4 bases, J lost 7 bases, and 17 bases stayed unmatched. This CDR3 contains 18 residues. About this clone: What it binds is unknown.

The gene calls are TRBV5-1 and TRBJ2-1, with 10 bases aligning to TRBD2. The origin of this receptor is a man aged 18 to 35 in good health and CMV-seropositive. Sequenced material: PBMCs. The CDR3 DNA reads TGCGCCAGCAGCCTCCGGGGGCAGCGGGAGGGCCTAGGGAATGAGCAGTTCTTC. Amino acids: CASSLRGQREGLGNEQFF.